This TCR beta chain appears in the sequencing data of a study of T cell repertoires in cytomegalovirus infection. On the study more broadly: Public TCR beta signatures indicated both CMV infection and matching HLA type. Study results and limitations: Carriers of CMV and the relevant HLA type were discriminated by public TCR beta frequency.

The CDR3 has 13 amino acids. Germline V gene lookup returns CDR1 MNHNS and CDR2 SASEGT. The germline V and J ends were trimmed by 3 bases and 3 bases, with 7 bases remaining between them. TCRdb recomputed calls from the reads with MiXCR, one row per CDR3 protein. The repertoire includes hundreds of thousands of distinct CDR3 sequences, about 33% of them detected once, and 18% sits in the top ten. Comment on this clonotype: Its cognate antigen is unknown.

The gene calls are TRBV6-1 and TRBJ2-3; D is unclear. Sequenced here: cultured PBMCs, sampled from culture after CMV antigen stimulation. This TCR came from a human donor in good health (CMV status not recorded). Some clones in this sample may be carry-over from other donors' samples. The chain's CDR3 is CASSEPTTDTQYF. CDR3 bases: TGTGCCAGCAGTGAGCCGACTACAGATACGCAGTATTTT.